This T cell receptor beta chain was captured by sequencing in a study of T cell responses to AZD1222 COVID-19 vaccine. Broader study findings: Spike-specific TCR breadth and depth were elevated following two AZD1222 doses. Females made up more of the donors, who were largely white British, and clonal diversity may have come out too low.

With respect to this clone: What it recognizes is unknown.

Trimming stripped 0 bases from V and 4 bases from J, with 12 bases between. This CDR3 comprises 15 residues. The germline CDR1 and CDR2 sequences are MNHEY and SMNVEV (reference sequence). Data came from immunoSEQ multiplex PCR; TCRdb stores just in-frame clones and leaves some out. The data show about 130,000 clones, with 80% to 95% seen just once and around 3.1% held by the top ten. This chain connects TRBV27 to TRBJ1-1; D perhaps matches TRBD1 (5 bases). This clonotype originated in an adult in good health. Sequences were derived from peripheral blood, sampled on day 0 of AZD1222 vaccination. The CDR3 DNA follows: TGTGCCAGCAGTTTATCTCGTGGGGCGCGCACTGAAGCTTTCTTT. Its protein product is CASSLSRGARTEAFF.